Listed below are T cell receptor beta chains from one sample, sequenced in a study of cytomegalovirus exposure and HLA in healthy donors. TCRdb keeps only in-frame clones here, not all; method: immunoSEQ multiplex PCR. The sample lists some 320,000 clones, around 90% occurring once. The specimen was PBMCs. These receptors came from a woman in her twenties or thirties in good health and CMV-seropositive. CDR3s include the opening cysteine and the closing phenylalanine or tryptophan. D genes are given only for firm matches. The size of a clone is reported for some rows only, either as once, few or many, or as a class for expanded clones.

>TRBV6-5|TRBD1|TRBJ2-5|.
CASSYGGRGQAETQYF
TGTGCCAGCAGTTACGGTGGCAGGGGGCAGGCAGAGACCCAGTACTTC
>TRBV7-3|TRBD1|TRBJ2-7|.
CASSPGLTGPGEEQYF
TGTGCCAGCAGCCCAGGGTTGACAGGGCCTGGGGAAGAGCAGTACTTC
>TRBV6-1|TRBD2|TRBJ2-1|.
CAAASGSSDEQFF
TGTGCCGCAGCTAGCGGGAGTTCCGATGAGCAGTTCTTC
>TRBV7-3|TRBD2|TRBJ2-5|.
CASSLLGSGGSKTQYF
TGTGCCAGCAGCTTATTGGGTAGCGGGGGATCTAAGACCCAGTACTTC
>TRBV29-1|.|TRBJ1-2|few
CSVEGYGYTF
TGCAGCGTTGAAGGCTATGGCTACACCTTC
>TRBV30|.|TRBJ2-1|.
CAWSEEGRVSYNEQFF
TGTGCCTGGAGTGAGGAGGGCCGGGTCTCCTACAATGAGCAGTTCTTC
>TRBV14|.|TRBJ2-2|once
CASSQGRSGELFF
TGTGCCAGCAGCCAAGGACGGTCCGGGGAGCTGTTTTTT
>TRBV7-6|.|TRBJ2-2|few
CASRYTGSPNTGELFF
TGTGCCAGCCGATACACAGGGAGCCCGAACACCGGGGAGCTGTTTTTT
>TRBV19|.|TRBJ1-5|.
CASNSASPYSNQPQHF
TGTGCCAGTAATAGTGCTAGTCCTTATAGCAATCAGCCCCAGCATTTT
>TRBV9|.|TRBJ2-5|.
CASSKGGSTQETQYF
TGTGCCAGCAGTAAGGGGGGAAGCACCCAAGAGACCCAGTACTTC
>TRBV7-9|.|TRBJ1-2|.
CASSPPDRGADYGYTF
TGTGCCAGCAGCCCACCGGATCGGGGCGCAGACTATGGCTACACCTTC
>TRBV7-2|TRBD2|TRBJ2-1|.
CAGTAGTTLYNEQFF
TGTGCCGGCACCGCCGGGACTACCCTTTACAATGAGCAGTTCTTC
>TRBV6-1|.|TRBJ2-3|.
CASRLRDSRDTQYF
TGTGCCAGCCGCCTTCGGGACTCGAGAGATACGCAGTATTTT
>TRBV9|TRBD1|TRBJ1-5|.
CASSADRGSQPQHF
TGTGCCAGCAGCGCCGACAGGGGAAGTCAGCCCCAGCATTTT
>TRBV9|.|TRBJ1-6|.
CASSGGGAGSPLHF
TGTGCCAGCAGCGGGGGGGGCGCAGGGTCACCCCTCCACTTT